This record concerns one T cell receptor beta chain sequence. Its antigen remains unknown. The record originates from a study of blood T cells in healthy people across ages. Study in general: Per every two T cells, about one barcoded beta molecule was captured by template switching. The study, taken as a whole, reports: Both naive CD4+ cell counts and diversity were greater in long-lived donors than in aged donors.

The CDR3 runs to 14 residues. Trimming removed 0 bases at V and 5 bases at J, with 11 bases between. Germline V gene data show CDR1 as KGHSH and CDR2 as LQKENI. Then a second PCR, running roughly 7 to 11 cycles, was carried out with a sample-barcoded 5' primer and a J-beta primer mix. Using its own MiXCR run on the 5' RACE reads, TCRdb lists one record per CDR3 protein. This table has some 1.5 million distinct CDR3 sequences, 28% appearing once. The chain couples TRBV18 to TRBJ2-7, with D unresolved. This sequence was found in a woman aged 30 to 39 in good health. What was sequenced was blood. The CDR3 nucleotides read TGTGCCAGCTCACCACCGACTTCACGGCACGAGCAGTACTTC. This encodes CASSPPTSRHEQYF.